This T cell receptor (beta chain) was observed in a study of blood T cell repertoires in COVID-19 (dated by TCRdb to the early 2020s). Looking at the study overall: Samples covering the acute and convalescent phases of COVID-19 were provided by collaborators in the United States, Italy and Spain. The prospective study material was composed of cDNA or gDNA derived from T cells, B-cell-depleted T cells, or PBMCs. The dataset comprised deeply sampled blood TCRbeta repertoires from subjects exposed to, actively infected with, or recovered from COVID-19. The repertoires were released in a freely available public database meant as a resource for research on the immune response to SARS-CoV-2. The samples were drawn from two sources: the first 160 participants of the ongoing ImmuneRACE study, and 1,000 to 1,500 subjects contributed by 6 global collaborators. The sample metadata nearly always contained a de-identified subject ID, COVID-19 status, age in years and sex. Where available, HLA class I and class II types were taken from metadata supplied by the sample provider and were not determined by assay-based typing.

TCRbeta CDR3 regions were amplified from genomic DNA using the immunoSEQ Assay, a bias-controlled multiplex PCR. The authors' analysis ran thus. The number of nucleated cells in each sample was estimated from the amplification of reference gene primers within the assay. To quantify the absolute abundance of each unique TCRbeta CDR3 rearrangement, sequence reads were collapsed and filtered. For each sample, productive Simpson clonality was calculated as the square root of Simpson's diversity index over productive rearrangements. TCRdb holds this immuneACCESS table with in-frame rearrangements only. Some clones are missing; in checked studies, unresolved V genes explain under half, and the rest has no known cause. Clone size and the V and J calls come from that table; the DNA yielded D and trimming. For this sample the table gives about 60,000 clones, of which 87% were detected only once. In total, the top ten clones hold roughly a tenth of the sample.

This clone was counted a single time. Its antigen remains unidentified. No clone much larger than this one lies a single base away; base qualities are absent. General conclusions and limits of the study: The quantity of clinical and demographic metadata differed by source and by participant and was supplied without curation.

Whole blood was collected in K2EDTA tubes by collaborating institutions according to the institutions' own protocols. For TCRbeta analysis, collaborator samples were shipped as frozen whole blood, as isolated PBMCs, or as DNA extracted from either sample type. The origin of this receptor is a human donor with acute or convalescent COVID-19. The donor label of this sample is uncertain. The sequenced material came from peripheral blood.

The CDR3 protein sequence reads: CAISEPSGRVDTQYF. The DNA sequence reads TGTGCCATCAGTGAGCCTAGCGGGAGGGTAGATACGCAGTATTTT. The rearranged chain carries TRBV10-3 and TRBJ2-3, with 12 bases aligning to TRBD2. The CDR3 measures 15 amino acids from cysteine to phenylalanine. Only the CDR3 portion is preserved as DNA: 45 bases, with reading frame beginning at the first base. The germline V gene sets CDR1 to ENHRY and CDR2 to SYGVKD. The V end gives up 2 bases and the J end 5 bases, leaving 2 bases in the junction not matched to a gene.